Given below is one TCR beta chain in context. The sample is drawn from a study of blood T cell repertoires in COVID-19. At the level of the study: From T cells, B-cell-depleted T cells, or PBMCs came the material, which was cDNA or gDNA.

Data came from immunoSEQ multiplex PCR; TCRdb stores just in-frame clones and leaves some out. The sample carries around 200,000 clones, around nine tenths recorded once. With 0 bases removed from V and 6 bases from J, the gap between germline ends came to 13 bases. The CDR3 loop spans 15 amino acids. Germline CDR1 SGHTA, CDR2 FQGNSA. Sequenced sample: peripheral blood. This chain connects TRBV7-2 to TRBJ2-3; tentative D call: TRBD1 (5 bases). This sequence was found in a man aged 35 to 55 with active or convalescent COVID-19. The CDR3 region is CASSLALVGADTQYF. CDR3 nucleotide sequence: TGTGCCAGCAGCTTAGCGTTAGTAGGGGCGGATACGCAGTATTTT.